The next 10 T cell receptor beta chains were all read from a single sample in a study of Ad26.COV2.S vaccination and SARS-CoV-2 variants (dated by TCRdb to about 2021). The library was built by means of the immunoSEQ multiplex PCR assay. TCRdb limited this immuneACCESS table to in-frame rearrangements with V and J called. A share of clones is missing; checked studies link under half to unresolved V genes, and the rest is unexplained. The sample has about 350,000 clones on record, 70% to 90% of them singletons. The top ten constitute 3% to 4% of the sample. Per the publication, the treatment or condition label means: roughly 18 received Ad26.COV2.S at low or high dose, single or two shots; 5 received placebo; per-sample allocation not given. For vaccine and placebo recipients, repertoires were sequenced using samples collected on day 63 after the first injection. The sample was peripheral blood, taken in a trial of Ad26.COV2.S vaccine versus placebo. Receptor source: a person aged 18-60 years who received the Ad26.COV2.S COVID-19 vaccine or a placebo.

This clone was detected only a few times. The gene calls are TRBV4-3 and TRBJ2-5; 9 bases match TRBD1. The CDR3 runs 14 residues. Losses at the gene ends were 0 bases for V and 6 bases for J; bases not matched to a gene: 2. Germline V gene data show CDR1 as LGHNA and CDR2 as YSLEER. The CDR3 DNA is TGCGCCAGCAGCCAAGAAACAGGGGGCCAGACCCAGTACTTC. Translation gives CASSQETGGQTQYF.

The chain carries TRBV18 and TRBJ1-5, with D possibly being TRBD1 (6 bases). The CDR3 loop spans 14 amino acids. Per the germline V gene, CDR1 is KGHSH and CDR2 is LQKENI. V lost 6 bases, J lost 7 bases, and 16 bases lay in between. CDR3 protein: CASSPTGSDQPQHF. For the CDR3, the DNA is TGTGCCAGCTCCCCTACAGGGTCGGACCAGCCCCAGCATTTT.

The chain links TRBV7-2 to TRBJ2-1; 7 nucleotides align to TRBD1. V lost 6 bases to trimming and J lost 4 bases; unmatched junction nucleotides: 9. The CDR3 length is 15 residues. Germline CDR1 reads SGHTA; CDR2 reads FQGNSA. CDR3 residues: CASRRQGGSYNEQFF. CDR3 sequence (DNA): TGTGCCAGCAGACGACAGGGCGGTTCTTACAATGAGCAGTTCTTC.

Here the CDR3 reads CASSPGASRETQYF. The CDR3 nucleotides read TGTGCCAGCTCACCAGGGGCCTCTCGAGAGACCCAGTACTTC. The gene calls are TRBV18 and TRBJ2-5, with TRBD1 as a possible D gene (5 bases). The CDR3 runs to 14 residues. CDR1 is KGHSH and CDR2 is LQKENI in the germline V gene. Trimming took 2 bases from V and 4 from J, leaving 11 bases between them.

V is TRBV15 and J is TRBJ2-2; no definite D call. The CDR3 consists of 13 residues. V lost 0 bases and J lost 8, with 7 bases in between. Germline CDR1 reads LNHNV; CDR2 reads YYDKDF (reference sequence). This CDR3 is CATSRDWGGELFF. CDR3 nucleotides: TGTGCCACCAGCAGAGATTGGGGTGGGGAGCTGTTTTTT.

The chain links TRBV9 to TRBJ1-3; no reliable D call. Trimming removed 3 bases at V and 7 bases at J, with 14 bases between. This CDR3 comprises 14 residues. CDR1 is SGDLS, CDR2 YYNGEE, per germline. CDR3 protein: CASSEEGWWNTIYF. CDR3 in DNA: TGTGCCAGCAGCGAAGAGGGTTGGTGGAACACCATATATTTT.

The rearrangement links TRBV6-5 to TRBJ2-7; D is undetermined. CDR1 and CDR2 from the germline V gene are MNHEY and SVGAGI. V gave up 6 bases and J gave up 1 base, with 16 bases separating them. The CDR3 consists of 15 residues. The CDR3 loop is CASRSQSGPSYEQYF. The CDR3 nucleotides are TGTGCCAGCAGAAGTCAGAGTGGACCATCCTACGAGCAGTACTTC.

This clone has a single count. The chain combines TRBV7-2 with TRBJ1-2; possibly TRBD1 for D (6 bases). Trimming removed 0 bases from V and 7 bases from J, with 15 bases in between. The germline V gene encodes CDR1 SGHTA and CDR2 FQGNSA. This CDR3 region has 15 residues. The CDR3 reads CASSLAGQGTAGYTF. In DNA, the CDR3 is TGTGCCAGCAGCTTAGCAGGTCAGGGGACGGCTGGCTACACCTTC.

This rearrangement joins TRBV5-4 to TRBJ2-1, with D hard to call. The CDR3 has 15 residues. The V end was cut by 4 bases, the J end by 6 bases, with 17 bases between. CDR1 and CDR2 from the germline V gene are SGHNT and YYREEE (reference sequence). Here the CDR3 reads CASSDDRNLVNEQFF. In DNA form, the CDR3 reads TGTGCCAGCAGCGATGACCGTAACCTGGTCAATGAGCAGTTCTTC.

The chain links TRBV18 to TRBJ1-4, with 12 bases lining up with TRBD1. Unmatched junction bases numbered 7, after V lost 6 bases and J lost 8 bases. There are 15 residues in the CDR3. Germline CDR1 and CDR2: KGHSH and LQKENI. The CDR3 sequence: CASSPGTGGLEKLFF. The CDR3 coding sequence is TGTGCCAGCTCCCCCGGGACAGGGGGCTTGGAAAAACTGTTTTTT.